These T cell receptor beta chains were read from a single sample in a study of monozygotic twins with inflammatory bowel disease. No DNA is given; TCRdb re-called the 5' RACE reads and lists each CDR3 protein once. This sample's clone table lists nearly 450,000 distinct CDR3 sequences. The specimen sequenced was blood. These receptors all stem from a human donor with ulcerative colitis or Crohn's disease, or a healthy co-twin of an affected twin (not recorded which). The CDR3 runs from the conserved cysteine through the conserved F or W.

v_gene,len,j_gene,CDR3aa
TRBV6-2/TRBV6-3,16,TRBJ2-1,CASSYSAGRPYNEQFF
TRBV21-1,17,TRBJ1-1,CASSMTETYIPNTEAFF
TRBV11-2,16,TRBJ2-1,CASSLDVGAFYNEQFF
TRBV25-1,16,TRBJ2-5,CASSELASGVQETQYF
TRBV2,13,TRBJ2-7,CASSVNRGYEQYF
TRBV14,12,TRBJ2-5,CASSQVYETQYF
TRBV12-3/TRBV12-4,12,TRBJ1-5,CASTTIGQPQHF
TRBV6-1,15,TRBJ1-6,CAGSSGTEINSPLHF
TRBV6-1,11,TRBJ1-6,CASSEGSPLHF
TRBV7-9,16,TRBJ2-1,CASSLSTRADDNEQFF
TRBV2,13,TRBJ1-1,CASTREGATEAFF
TRBV5-1,17,TRBJ2-7,CASSLAGLAGGIDEQYF
TRBV5-5,17,TRBJ2-3,CASSFRTRQTSTDTQYF
TRBV7-2,16,TRBJ2-1,CASSSHPGTSGAEQFF
TRBV7-8,13,TRBJ2-7,CASSLLITSEQYF
TRBV11-2,18,TRBJ2-1,CASSPTGGLASSYNEQFF
TRBV7-2,16,TRBJ2-1,CASSLGSAQNHNEQFF
TRBV28,13,TRBJ2-7,CASSLEGRGMQYF
TRBV19,16,TRBJ2-5,CASSIVRLAGQETQYF
TRBV30,12,TRBJ1-2,CAWRMESYGYTF
TRBV5-6,17,TRBJ2-7,CASSLAGQGYSSYEQYF
TRBV5-1,15,TRBJ2-5,CASSHRDRTKETQYF
TRBV11-3,15,TRBJ2-1,CASSSTGQANNEQFF
TRBV11-2,14,TRBJ2-1,CASSFLTGVYEQFF
TRBV12-3/TRBV12-4,13,TRBJ2-7,CASSSTTGYEQYF
TRBV7-2,15,TRBJ2-7,CASSPTVLDRGLQYF
TRBV18,16,TRBJ2-7,CASSPSLITGTYEQYF
TRBV7-9,15,TRBJ1-5,CASSSQSGADQPQHF
TRBV6-5,11,TRBJ2-3,CASRLGDTQYF
TRBV28,16,TRBJ1-2,CASSPLRSGGNYGYTF
TRBV7-2,16,TRBJ2-2,CASSLGSVLNTGELFF
TRBV6-2/TRBV6-3,14,TRBJ1-5,CASTSTVRGQPQHF
TRBV7-2,15,TRBJ1-3,CASSPSGQMGNTIYF
TRBV2,14,TRBJ2-1,CASTERDRTHEQFF
TRBV27,14,TRBJ2-1,CASSLSGQVIEQFF
TRBV6-5,17,TRBJ2-7,CASSYSRGSGDSYEQYF
TRBV20-1,12,TRBJ2-1,CSATDSGDEQFF
TRBV5-1,13,TRBJ1-2,CASSSQGSRGYTF
TRBV20-1,16,TRBJ1-1,CSARGTGGAVNTEAFF
TRBV3-1,14,TRBJ1-5,CASSQGNSNQPQHF
TRBV4-2,16,TRBJ2-5,CASSQVSGRAGETQYF
TRBV18,14,TRBJ2-1,CASSPQHLGGEQFF
TRBV5-1,18,TRBJ1-4,CASSLEAGGVLANEKLFF
TRBV15,14,TRBJ2-1,CATSTNRGYNEQFF
TRBV5-1,15,TRBJ2-1,CASSFRADSYNEQFF
TRBV27,12,TRBJ2-2,CASSPFPGELFF
TRBV28,14,TRBJ1-5,CASSLPRTNQPQHF
TRBV7-9,12,TRBJ1-1,CASSQQSLLAFF
TRBV5-5,16,TRBJ2-1,CASSWKGQSSYNEQFF
TRBV6-5,17,TRBJ1-6,CASSYQQVGDLNSPLHF
TRBV11-2,13,TRBJ1-1,CASSYTSNTEAFF
TRBV5-1,15,TRBJ1-4,CASSYSDVVNEKLFF
TRBV3-1,15,TRBJ2-3,CASSSSGDRTDTQYF
TRBV20-1,16,TRBJ2-1,CSAHPGLAGNYNEQFF
TRBV10-3,15,TRBJ1-5,CAISAGSYSNQPQHF
TRBV6-1,16,TRBJ2-1,CASSLTGLSSYNEQFF
TRBV11-1,18,TRBJ1-1,CASSPIGGLQEANTEAFF
TRBV4-3,16,TRBJ2-1,CASSQAGRSSYNEQFF